Here is one T cell receptor beta chain with its context. Its matching antigen is unknown. This sample was included in a study of blood T cells in healthy people across ages. Notes on the study in general: When set beside aged donors, long-lived donors presented more naive CD4+ cells and higher diversity. No one knew whether donors had CMV, which possibly confounded expanded clonotype changes. Roughly linear declines in TCR beta diversity per million T cells occurred with age.

Alongside a J-beta primer mix, a sample-barcoded 5' primer served in a second PCR lasting roughly 7 to 11 cycles. Every sample returned 2.5 million or more CDR3-containing paired-end reads. TCRdb passed the 5' RACE reads through MiXCR, listing each CDR3 protein once. The table lists roughly 1.5 million distinct CDR3 sequences, approximately 43% of them singletons. V was clipped by 5 bases and J by 4 bases, with 17 bases between them. The germline V gene has CDR1 MNHNY and CDR2 SVGAGI (reference sequence). The CDR3 has 16 amino acids. The specimen sequenced was blood. V usage is TRBV6-6 and J usage is TRBJ2-2; no clear D. This TCR was recovered from a woman aged 18-29 years in good health. CDR3: CASSAIATTGTGELFF. CDR3 nucleotide sequence: TGTGCCAGCAGTGCGATAGCAACGACGGGCACCGGGGAGCTGTTTTTT.